This record covers a single T cell receptor beta chain. CDR1 and CDR2 from the germline V gene are SGHTA and FQGNSA. V was shortened by 2 bases and J by 10 bases, with 6 bases between the two germline ends. This CDR3 contains 12 residues. The sample originates from a study of spatial heterogeneity in lung cancer. Study background: TCR and UMI combinations that were unique each appeared, on average, more than ten times in raw reads.

One entry per CDR3 protein results from TCRdb running MiXCR on the 5' RACE reads. The sample records 85,000 to 100,000 distinct CDR3 sequences, 15% to 20% being singletons. Indicated time point: blood at routine non-recurrence follow-up after resection. Source: PBMCs, taken at follow-up. The V and J genes are TRBV7-2 and TRBJ1-6, with D unclear. The sequence derives from a male donor with early-stage non-small cell lung cancer. The CDR3: CASSLPNSPLHF. The CDR3, as DNA: TGTGCCAGCAGCTTACCCAACTCACCCCTCCACTTT.